This T cell receptor beta chain originates from a study of regulatory T cells in long-lasting Graves disease (dated by TCRdb to about 2021). Some background on the complete study: Antithyroid drugs had been taken for less than 3 months by newly diagnosed Graves' disease patients. Patients with persistent Graves' disease were compared with patients with newly diagnosed Graves' disease using TCR sequencing and RNA sequencing of peripheral blood. The study was conducted in China and was registered as a clinical trial. TCR sequencing covered some 13 persistent and roughly 20 newly diagnosed Graves' disease patients, about 35 samples in total.

Here is what the overall study found, with its caveats: Sequencing and analysis were restricted to the TCR beta chain. TRBV28, TRBJ1-2 and TRBJ2-5 were preferentially used in persistent disease, while TRBV20-1 and TRBJ2-1 were favored in newly diagnosed disease. Persistent patients shared more public clonotypes among themselves (around 3,000) than newly diagnosed patients did (over 950). As a limitation, the authors acknowledged that the small sample size may reduce accuracy. Peripheral blood alone was examined, since thyroid tissue, which constituted the primary lesion, could not be accessed. Lower TCR Shannon entropy and fewer highly expanded clones were observed in persistent Graves' disease patients than in newly diagnosed patients, which suggested clonal expansion.

Receptors were amplified or captured by multiplex PCR. Sequencing relied on an Illumina HiSeq 4000. To build TCR beta libraries, CDR3 regions were amplified by Arm-PCR using iRepertoire HTBI primers. Gel purification was performed on PCR products prior to sequencing. Per the authors' processing: Gene usage analysis of CDR3 amino acid clonotypes used the approximately 62 TRBV and about 14 TRBJ segments found across samples. COPE and FqMerger were used to merge filtered high-quality paired reads into contigs. BLAST was used to align contigs to IMGT TRBV, TRBD and TRBJ reference genes, and CDR3 was defined according to IMGT. Any clonotype with a frequency above 0.1% was classified as a highly expanded clone. Shannon entropy was used to measure repertoire diversity, and the Gini coefficient was used to measure V-J evenness. Public clonotypes were defined as clonotypes shared by more than one individual. Clones were called with MiXCR by TCRdb after fastp trimmed the public reads at Q25, and only in-frame beta chains were retained. Each entry is one CDR3 protein sequence, shown with its most common DNA and genes. V and J calls and clone size were set by TCRdb, not the authors. The table for this sample lists approximately 480,000 distinct CDR3 sequences; 16% of them were counted only once. The leading ten clones occupy 9% to 15% of the sample.

This clonotype was detected a few times. Its binding antigen is unknown. No much larger clone is present one base from it, and per-base qualities are unavailable. The CDR3, from cysteine to phenylalanine, totals 14 residues. The DNA shown is the 42-base CDR3, in frame from base 1. The junction carries 9 bases between V and J, which are trimmed by 0 bases and 6 bases respectively. The germline V gene yields SGHDT for CDR1 and YYEEEE for CDR2. The time point label of this sample denotes: newly diagnosed GD, antithyroid drugs for less than 3 months. For both TCR sequencing and RNA sequencing, RNA was extracted from PBMCs using TRIzol. The diagnosis of Graves' disease followed American Thyroid Association guidelines. The patients came from an endocrinology department in Xi'an, China. Each patient gave about 10 milliliters of peripheral blood, collected in an EDTA anticoagulant tube. PBMCs were isolated by Ficoll Paque Plus density gradient separation without further T cell sorting. An Agilent 2100 Bioanalyzer and agarose gel were used to check RNA quality, and a NanoDrop 2000 was used to measure RNA concentration.

The same data also contributed to another study, on T cells in Graves' hyperthyroidism and ophthalmopathy. Reported in the second study: Stable Graves' hyperthyroidism was defined as the absence of progression to ophthalmopathy over 18 months of follow-up. Hyperthyroidism patients were newly diagnosed, had a disease duration of under 2 months, and were aged 18 to 65 years. Patients with uncontrolled infections, other autoimmune diseases, pregnancy or lactation were excluded. Diagnoses were based on clinical symptoms, serum thyroxine and TRAb, thyroid ultrasound and orbital computed tomography. The TCR CDR3 was subjected to a first round of RT-PCR using the HTBI primer set and the Qiagen OneStep RT-PCR kit. Blood samples also contained most of the expanded thyroid clonotypes (frequency above 0.001), which suggests that blood repertoires may reflect thyroid immune responses. A 13 V-J signature model separated ophthalmopathy from stable hyperthyroidism, with around 88% sensitivity and 81.08% specificity in cross-validation and 80%/75% in testing. In validation, progression to ophthalmopathy was predicted by the model with about 70% sensitivity and roughly 76% specificity, a median of about 6.8 months before onset. To identify TCR V-J signatures that set the groups apart, the researchers used a discovery cohort of 95 to 100 patients, made up of 43 with Graves' ophthalmopathy and about 55 with stable Graves' hyperthyroidism. Whether ophthalmopathy could be predicted prospectively was tested in an independent validation cohort made up of roughly 19 hyperthyroidism patients plus 17 patients who later progressed to ophthalmopathy. The approximately 95 discovery patients were divided at random into training and test sets in a 7:3 ratio. In roughly six Graves' hyperthyroidism patients, the study also compared T-cell repertoires from thyroid tissue with T-cell repertoires from blood. Following sampling, methimazole starting at 30 mg daily was given to hyperthyroidism patients, and high-dose intravenous methylprednisolone was given to ophthalmopathy patients. Libraries were constructed in a second round of multiplex PCR, after which size selection and purification were performed. Libraries were sequenced paired-end with 100 bp reads on an Illumina HiSeq2000. SOAPnuke was used to process the raw data, removing reads that contained adapters or uncalled bases, had a mean Phred below 15, or lacked an exact match to the constant primer or identifier. COPE v1.2.5 was used to merge the high-quality paired reads, and each unique nucleotide sequence was defined as a clonotype. Clonotypes were aligned to IMGT TRBV, TRBD and TRBJ reference segments using MiTCR v1.1. Only V-J combinations with frequency above 0.0001, covering about 99% of repertoires, were analysed. The TCS score was defined as the ratio of F50 (clonal expansion) to E x V (chaos), calculated using BLOSUM62-based TCRdist between CDR3 peptides within each V-J. Welch's t-statistics and random forest reduced some 510 V-J features to about 13, which were used in a naive Bayes classifier (R e1071). No statistical method was used to fix the sample size in advance, and group allocation was not hidden from the investigators. The paper reports TCR Vbeta CDR3 sequencing of roughly 140 peripheral blood samples: approximately 41 ophthalmopathy, 70 to 85 hyperthyroidism and approximately 17 progressor patients.

This receptor was obtained from a man between 40 and 49 years old with Graves disease. Donor details come from another sample of the same person, matched by shared clones. The rearranged chain carries TRBV5-6 and TRBJ1-4; the D gene lacks a confident call. The source material was peripheral blood mononuclear cells (PBMCs), sampled at new diagnosis, from a patient treated with antithyroid drugs. The CDR3 region has the sequence CASSLGGPDEKLFF. The bases are TGTGCCAGCAGCTTGGGAGGGCCGGATGAAAAACTGTTTTTT. Supplemented by the reference TRBV5-6 and TRBJ1-4 proteins around the CDR3, the complete variable domain is DAGVTQSPTHLIKTRGQQVTLRCSPKSGHDTVSWYQQALGQGPQFIFQYYEEEERQRGNFPDRFSGHQFPNYSSELNVNALLLGDSALYLCASSLGGPDEKLFFGSGTQLSVL.